This entry lists 6 T cell receptor beta chains sequenced from one sample in a study of T cell repertoires in cytomegalovirus infection. TCRdb processed the reads anew with MiXCR; each CDR3 protein has one entry. The table records hundreds of thousands of distinct CDR3 sequences, about a sixth of them present only once. The sequencing sample was made of PBMCs. These receptors all stem from a human donor in good health (CMV status not recorded). Some clones in this sample may be carry-over from other donors' samples.

This clonotype was seen a few times. This chain connects TRBV7-9 to TRBJ1-5; TRBD1 might be the D (6 bases). This CDR3 region has 15 residues. Looked up from germline, CDR1 is SEHNR and CDR2 is FQNEAQ (reference sequence). The V end was cut by 4 bases, the J end by 7 bases, with 17 bases between. The CDR3 reads CASSSEGEEGQPQHF. DNA of the CDR3: TGTGCCAGCAGCTCCGAGGGGGAGGAGGGACAGCCCCAGCATTTT. Together with reference TRBV7-9 and TRBJ1-5, the CDR3 gives the full variable domain: DTGVSQNPRHKITKRGQNVTFRCDPISEHNRLYWYRQTLGQGPEFLTYFQNEAQLEKSRLLSDRFSAERPKGSFSTLEIQRTEQGDSAMYLCASSSEGEEGQPQHFGDGTRLSIL.

The rearrangement joins TRBV10-3 to TRBJ2-5; D might be TRBD1 or TRBD2, each matching 5 bases. Germline V gene lookup returns CDR1 ENHRY and CDR2 SYGVKD. The CDR3 contains 13 residues. V was pared by 8 bases and J by 1 base, with 11 bases between. The CDR3: CAIGGLTQETQYF. Here the CDR3 DNA reads TGTGCCATCGGGGGTCTCACCCAAGAGACCCAGTACTTC.

There are a few counts of this clonotype. This chain joins TRBV20-1 and TRBJ1-2, with a tentative D call TRBD1 (6 bases). Germline loops: CDR1 DFQATT, CDR2 SNEGSKA (reference sequence). CDR3 length: 13 residues. V lost 3 bases to trimming and J lost 2 bases, with 10 bases between them. The DNA of the CDR3 is TGCAGTGCTAGTCAGGGGCTCAACTATGGCTACACCTTC. This translates into CSASQGLNYGYTF.

The V gene is TRBV7-8, the J gene TRBJ2-1; D is possibly TRBD2 (6 bases). CDR3 length: 19 residues. CDR1 is SGHVS, CDR2 FQNEAQ, per germline. The ends were cut back, 2 bases at V and 0 bases at J, with 20 bases in the middle. The CDR3 region has the DNA TGTGCCAGCAGCTTAATATCCCCCGAGGCGGGAAGCTCCTACAATGAGCAGTTCTTC. Amino acids: CASSLISPEAGSSYNEQFF.

The genes are TRBV4-2 and TRBJ2-1; 7 nucleotides match TRBD2. CDR1 and CDR2 from the germline V gene are LGHNA and YNFKEQ. The CDR3 runs to 16 residues. J lost 3 bases, V lost 2 bases, and 7 bases had no gene match. CDR3 DNA sequence: TGTGCCAGCAGCCAAACCCGGGACTACGTCTACAATGAGCAGTTCTTC. This translates into CASSQTRDYVYNEQFF.

The rearrangement uses TRBV2 and TRBJ2-4; the match to TRBD2 covers 8 bases. Germline CDR1 reads SNHLY; CDR2 reads FYNNEI. Trimming removed 6 bases from V and 0 bases from J; junction bases left unmatched: 13. This CDR3 spans 18 amino acids. In nucleotides, the CDR3 is TGTGCCAGCAGCCCAACTCTAGCGGGCATACTAGCCAAAAACATTCAGTACTTC. Protein product: CASSPTLAGILAKNIQYF. Looking up the rest from reference TRBV2 and TRBJ2-4 gives the full variable domain: EPEVTQTPSHQVTQMGQEVILRCVPISNHLYFYWYRQILGQKVEFLVSFYNNEISEKSEIFDDQFSVERPDGSNFTLKIRSTKLEDSAMYFCASSPTLAGILAKNIQYFGAGTRLSVL.